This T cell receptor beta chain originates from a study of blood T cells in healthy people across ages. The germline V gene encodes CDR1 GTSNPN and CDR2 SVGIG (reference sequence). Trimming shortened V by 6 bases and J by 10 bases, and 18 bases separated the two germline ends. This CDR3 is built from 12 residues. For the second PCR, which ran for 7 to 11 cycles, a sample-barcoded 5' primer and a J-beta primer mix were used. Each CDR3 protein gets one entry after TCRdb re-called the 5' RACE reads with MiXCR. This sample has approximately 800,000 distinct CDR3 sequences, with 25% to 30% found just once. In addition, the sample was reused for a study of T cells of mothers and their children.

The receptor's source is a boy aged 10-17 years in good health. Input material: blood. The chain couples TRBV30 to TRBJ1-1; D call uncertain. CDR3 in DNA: TGTGCCTGCCGGGAGCAAGTTGCAGGAGCTTTCTTT. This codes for CACREQVAGAFF.